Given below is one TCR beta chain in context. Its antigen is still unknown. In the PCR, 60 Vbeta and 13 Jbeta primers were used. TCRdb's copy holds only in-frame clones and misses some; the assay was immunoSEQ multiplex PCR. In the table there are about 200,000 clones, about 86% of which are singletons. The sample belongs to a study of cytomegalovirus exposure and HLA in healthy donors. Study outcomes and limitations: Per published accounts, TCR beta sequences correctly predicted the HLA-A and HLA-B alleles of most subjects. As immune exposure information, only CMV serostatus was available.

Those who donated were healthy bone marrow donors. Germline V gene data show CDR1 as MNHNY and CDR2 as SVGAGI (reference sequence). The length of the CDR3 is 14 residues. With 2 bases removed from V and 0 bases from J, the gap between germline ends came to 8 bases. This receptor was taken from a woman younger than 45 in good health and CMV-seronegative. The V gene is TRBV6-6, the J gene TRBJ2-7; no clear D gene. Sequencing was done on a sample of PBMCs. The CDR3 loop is CASSYRLDSYEQYF. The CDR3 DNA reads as TGTGCCAGCAGTTACCGTCTAGACTCCTACGAGCAGTACTTC.